A selection of T cell receptor beta chains follows, all from one sample in a study of shared clonotypes between healthy human individuals. Some clones are missing from TCRdb's copy, which holds only in-frame ones; the method was immunoSEQ multiplex PCR. This table holds a few million clones, just over 90% found once. Sequencing used naive CD4+ T cells sorted from blood. These TCRs come from a man aged 18 to 29 in good health. CDR3s include the opening cysteine and the closing phenylalanine or tryptophan. A D gene is named only where the DNA matches it firmly.

j_gene: TRBJ1-1; v_gene: TRBV13; d_gene: -; CDR3aa: CASSFRQSNTEAFF
j_gene: TRBJ2-3; v_gene: TRBV30; d_gene: -; CDR3aa: CAWSSMTDTQYF
j_gene: TRBJ2-3; v_gene: TRBV29-1; d_gene: -; CDR3aa: CSVDGTRTDTQYF
j_gene: TRBJ2-3; v_gene: TRBV5-8; d_gene: -; CDR3aa: CASSKRQGDTDTQYF
j_gene: TRBJ1-2; v_gene: TRBV18; d_gene: -; CDR3aa: CASSSQGPTYGYTF
j_gene: TRBJ1-2; v_gene: TRBV28; d_gene: TRBD1; CDR3aa: CASSLPGTVYGYTF
j_gene: TRBJ2-1; v_gene: TRBV5-1; d_gene: -; CDR3aa: CASSLAFGQLNNEQFF
j_gene: TRBJ1-1; v_gene: TRBV29-1; d_gene: -; CDR3aa: CSVDPGLAEAFF
j_gene: TRBJ2-5; v_gene: TRBV5-1; d_gene: TRBD2; CDR3aa: CASSNTSGRKETQYF
j_gene: TRBJ1-2; v_gene: TRBV5-1; d_gene: -; CDR3aa: CASTGQNYGYTF
j_gene: TRBJ2-3; v_gene: TRBV28; d_gene: TRBD1; CDR3aa: CASSDSGTGGVPRQYF
j_gene: TRBJ2-7; v_gene: TRBV2; d_gene: -; CDR3aa: CASRDSGTQGEQYF
j_gene: TRBJ1-2; v_gene: TRBV18; d_gene: -; CDR3aa: CASSLDGFNYGYTF
j_gene: TRBJ1-1; v_gene: TRBV5-8; d_gene: TRBD1; CDR3aa: CASSLVPRQGLTEAFF
j_gene: TRBJ2-2; v_gene: TRBV4-1; d_gene: -; CDR3aa: CASSQEPGPNTGELFF
j_gene: TRBJ2-1; v_gene: TRBV30; d_gene: -; CDR3aa: CAWSASIPNEQFF
j_gene: TRBJ1-5; v_gene: TRBV5-1; d_gene: TRBD1; CDR3aa: CASSAGQAGPQHF
j_gene: TRBJ1-1; v_gene: TRBV6-1; d_gene: -; CDR3aa: CASTNPGVRDTEAFF
j_gene: TRBJ2-1; v_gene: TRBV7-2; d_gene: TRBD2; CDR3aa: CASSLGAGVSYNEQFF
j_gene: TRBJ2-4; v_gene: TRBV23-1; d_gene: -; CDR3aa: CATLGRDLAKNIQYF
j_gene: TRBJ2-2; v_gene: TRBV7-9; d_gene: TRBD1; CDR3aa: CASSFLRDRGYTGELFF
j_gene: TRBJ2-1; v_gene: TRBV7-9; d_gene: TRBD2; CDR3aa: CASSYLLSGGYNEQFF
j_gene: TRBJ1-1; v_gene: TRBV30; d_gene: TRBD1; CDR3aa: CAKSGTGGTEAFF
j_gene: TRBJ1-6; v_gene: TRBV6-6; d_gene: TRBD1; CDR3aa: CASQGELYNSPLHF
j_gene: TRBJ1-4; v_gene: TRBV6-5; d_gene: -; CDR3aa: CASSYYSNEKLFF
j_gene: TRBJ2-1; v_gene: TRBV5-4; d_gene: TRBD2; CDR3aa: CASSLPSGSWNEQFF
j_gene: TRBJ2-3; v_gene: TRBV5-1; d_gene: -; CDR3aa: CASSLLQALRGTDTQYF
j_gene: TRBJ1-3; v_gene: TRBV4-1; d_gene: -; CDR3aa: CASSQPRESSGNTIYF
j_gene: TRBJ1-3; v_gene: TRBV7-9; d_gene: -; CDR3aa: CASSLEKYSGNTIYF
j_gene: TRBJ2-7; v_gene: TRBV7-2; d_gene: -; CDR3aa: CASSPAQGSSYEQYF
j_gene: TRBJ2-7; v_gene: TRBV19; d_gene: TRBD1; CDR3aa: CASSSGQGREQYF
j_gene: TRBJ2-7; v_gene: TRBV7-2; d_gene: TRBD2; CDR3aa: CASSSSTSGTPYF
j_gene: TRBJ2-5; v_gene: TRBV18; d_gene: -; CDR3aa: CASSTGVVETQYF
j_gene: TRBJ2-3; v_gene: TRBV5-1; d_gene: -; CDR3aa: CASSRGADTQYF
j_gene: TRBJ2-7; v_gene: TRBV19; d_gene: -; CDR3aa: CASSRTGGVRGEEQYF
j_gene: TRBJ2-1; v_gene: TRBV19; d_gene: TRBD2; CDR3aa: CASSIGGLAYSYNEQFF
j_gene: TRBJ2-3; v_gene: TRBV4-3; d_gene: -; CDR3aa: CASSQDAGYTQYF
j_gene: TRBJ2-5; v_gene: TRBV12-1; d_gene: -; CDR3aa: CASSWTCWETQYF
j_gene: TRBJ2-3; v_gene: TRBV2; d_gene: -; CDR3aa: CASSRSHTQYF
j_gene: TRBJ1-2; v_gene: TRBV6-1; d_gene: -; CDR3aa: CASSEIGASGYTF
j_gene: TRBJ2-3; v_gene: TRBV11-2; d_gene: TRBD2; CDR3aa: CASSLNGRDTDTQYF
j_gene: TRBJ2-7; v_gene: TRBV7-8; d_gene: -; CDR3aa: CASSFSSGTVSSYEQYF
j_gene: TRBJ2-2; v_gene: TRBV21-1; d_gene: -; CDR3aa: CASSTGMAQPPNTGELFF
j_gene: TRBJ1-1; v_gene: TRBV6-1; d_gene: -; CDR3aa: CASSGRTALNTEAFF
j_gene: TRBJ1-2; v_gene: TRBV6-5; d_gene: TRBD1; CDR3aa: CASSPLGQGNYGYTF
j_gene: TRBJ1-5; v_gene: TRBV28; d_gene: -; CDR3aa: CASTLGNQPQHF
j_gene: TRBJ2-5; v_gene: TRBV4-1; d_gene: -; CDR3aa: CASSQVVTETQYF
j_gene: TRBJ2-3; v_gene: TRBV5-1; d_gene: TRBD2; CDR3aa: CASSSPRGVAGGLGLDSVTQYF
j_gene: TRBJ2-5; v_gene: TRBV28; d_gene: TRBD1; CDR3aa: CASSLGDRVEGTQYF
j_gene: TRBJ1-3; v_gene: TRBV30; d_gene: -; CDR3aa: CAWGLNSGNTIYF
j_gene: TRBJ1-2; v_gene: TRBV30; d_gene: -; CDR3aa: CAWSVQGRGGYTF
j_gene: TRBJ2-7; v_gene: TRBV28; d_gene: TRBD1; CDR3aa: CASSKDRALYEQYF
j_gene: TRBJ2-7; v_gene: TRBV11-1; d_gene: -; CDR3aa: CASSLDSPYEQYF
j_gene: TRBJ2-1; v_gene: TRBV2; d_gene: -; CDR3aa: CASSDEGIDEQFF
j_gene: TRBJ2-2; v_gene: TRBV5-1; d_gene: -; CDR3aa: CASTQAGTSNTGELFF